This TCR beta chain was sequenced in a study of siplizumab effects on memory and regulatory T cells (dated by TCRdb to 2018 to 2020). About the full investigation: The study examined how the anti-CD2 antibody siplizumab affects alloreactive T-cell subsets in allogeneic mixed lymphocyte reactions built from human PBMCs. What the work shows at the level of the full study, not this receptor alone: No functional confirmation was obtained for the suppressive function of proliferating Tregs from siplizumab cultures. A naive or memory phenotype could not be assigned to roughly 80-96% of proliferating CD4+ or CD8+ clones. Sequences below about 10^-5 frequency were poorly captured, so only a minor fraction of alloreactive clones could be mapped to unstimulated subsets. Compared with memory T cells, unstimulated naive T cells appeared more diverse, and naive cells seemed to make a substantial contribution to the alloresponse. Among mappable alloreactive CD4+ clones, the Treg-derived fraction averaged nearly 70% with siplizumab versus 25% to 30% in control reactions. The cumulative frequency of alloreactive sequences traceable to unstimulated CD4+ memory T cells was significantly reduced by siplizumab.

Details on this clone: What antigen it recognizes has not been identified. Base qualities were left out, and no much larger clone turns up one base away.

Sorted unstimulated T cells and proliferating T cells recovered from mixed lymphocyte reactions were subjected to TCRbeta CDR3 sequencing. Fresh whole blood from over eight HLA-typed healthy donors served as the source for isolating PBMCs. Receptor libraries were prepared by the immunoSEQ multiplex PCR assay. The deep sequencing platform assayed approximately 100,000 TCR templates per sample. Genomic DNA extracted from sorted T cells was the material used for TCRbeta CDR3 sequencing. The study's own analysis went as follows. The R programming language was used for clonal analysis of the TCRbeta CDR3 data. Alloreactive CD4+ and CD8+ clones were identified by comparing unstimulated samples to CFSE-low samples taken after the reaction. By matching sequences to the repertoires of sorted unstimulated Treg and non-Treg cells, each alloreactive CD4+ clone was assigned a regulatory or non-regulatory origin. Sourced from immuneACCESS, this table was stored by TCRdb with only in-frame sequences that have V and J called. A share of the clones is absent; for the studies checked, an unresolved V gene accounts for under half, and the remainder has no known explanation. V and J calls and clone size are as listed in that table; D and trimming were resolved from the DNA. This sample lists about 91,000 clones; under 95% were detected once. The ten biggest clones cover around 6.5% of the sample.

Between the V and J ends, shortened by 4 bases and 0 bases respectively, the junction contains 10 bases. Inclusive of the bounding cysteine and phenylalanine, the CDR3 is 16 residues long. Solely the CDR3 DNA is kept, with 48 bases framed from the first base. CDR1 MGHRA and CDR2 YSYEKL are derived from the germline V gene. Sequencing was done on a sample of CD8+ T cells sorted from blood. This chain joins TRBV4-1 to TRBJ2-6; TRBD1 is a weak D gene call, 6 bases matching. This TCR derives from a human donor in good health. The CDR3 sequence is CASSPGANSGANVLTF. In nucleotides, the sequence is TGCGCCAGCAGCCCAGGGGCTAACTCTGGGGCCAACGTCCTGACTTTC.